The 29 T cell receptor beta chains in this list originate from one sample, sequenced in a study of blood T cell repertoires in COVID-19. The repertoire was sequenced with immunoSEQ multiplex PCR; TCRdb's copy has only in-frame clones and lacks some. The table lists about 370,000 clones, about 90% of them singletons. Sequencing was carried out using peripheral blood. All receptors come from a woman in her thirties with COVID-19, enrolled during active disease.

The gene calls are TRBV7-8 and TRBJ2-3, with D tentatively TRBD1 (8 bases). The V gene's germline CDR1 is SGHVS and CDR2 FQNEAQ. Trimming shortened V by 2 bases and J by 1 base, and 25 bases separated the two germline ends. The CDR3 has 20 amino acids. The DNA for the CDR3 is TGTGCCAGCAGCTTACGTCTCGCCAAAAACAGGGGGGGCGGCACAGATACGCAGTATTTT. Protein sequence: CASSLRLAKNRGGGTDTQYF.

The chain joins TRBV4-1 to TRBJ2-3; D is possibly TRBD2 (5 bases). Germline CDR1 is MGHRA and CDR2 is YSYEKL. Trimming took 0 bases from V and 5 from J, leaving 18 bases between them. The CDR3 consists of 17 residues. This CDR3 is CASSQDHLLATGDTQYF. The CDR3, as DNA: TGCGCCAGCAGCCAAGACCACCTGCTAGCAACTGGAGATACGCAGTATTTT.

The V call is TRBV5-4, the J call TRBJ1-2; tentative D call: TRBD1 (5 bases). Trimming stripped 1 base from V and 1 base from J, with 11 bases between. Germline lookup yields CDR1 SGHNT and CDR2 YYREEE (reference sequence). The CDR3 has 15 amino acids. The CDR3 DNA sequence: TGTGCCAGCAGCTTGCGACAGAACCTTAACTATGGCTACACCTTC. Residues: CASSLRQNLNYGYTF.

This clone was picked up one time. V and J are TRBV7-9 and TRBJ2-7, with D perhaps matching TRBD2 (6 bases). This CDR3 has 16 amino acids. Germline loops: CDR1 SEHNR, CDR2 FQNEAQ (reference sequence). Trimming removed 5 bases from V and 7 bases from J, with 24 bases in between. The CDR3 coding sequence is TGTGCCAGCAGCATGAGTAGTGAGTTTACACGGGGGGAGCAGTACTTC. Translation: CASSMSSEFTRGEQYF.

This rearrangement joins TRBV30 to TRBJ1-5, with D maybe TRBD1 (5 bases). Germline values: CDR1 GTSNPN, CDR2 SVGIG (reference sequence). The CDR3 spans 15 residues. Trimming removed 2 bases from V and 3 bases from J, with 14 bases in between. The CDR3 loop is CAWSPPGGLNQPQHF. In DNA form, the CDR3 reads TGTGCCTGGAGTCCCCCCGGGGGACTCAATCAGCCCCAGCATTTT.

V gene TRBV19 combines with J gene TRBJ2-1, with D maybe TRBD2 (5 bases). Looked up from germline, CDR1 is LNHDA and CDR2 is SQIVND (reference sequence). The CDR3 consists of 14 residues. V was cut by 4 bases and J by 0 bases, with 7 bases left in between. The CDR3 DNA sequence: TGTGCCAGTAGTAAAGGGAGCTCCTACAATGAGCAGTTCTTC. Translating it yields CASSKGSSYNEQFF.

The genes are TRBV29-1 and TRBJ1-3; the match to TRBD1 covers 7 bases. V trimming: 4 bases; J trimming: 0 bases; junction bases outside the gene matches: 3. The CDR3 has 14 amino acids. CDR1 is SQVTM and CDR2 is ANQGSEA in the germline V gene. This chain's CDR3 is CSVGRQGSGNTIYF. The CDR3 DNA reads as TGCAGCGTTGGGAGACAGGGCTCTGGAAACACCATATATTTT. The full variable domain, in which reference TRBV29-1 and TRBJ1-3 provide the parts outside the CDR3, is SAVISQKPSRDICQRGTSLTIQCQVDSQVTMMFWYRQQPGQSLTLIATANQGSEATYESGFVIDKFPISRPNLTFSTLTVSNMSPEDSSIYLCSVGRQGSGNTIYFGEGSWLTVV.

CDR3: CASRRGLRTSGYNEQFF. CDR3 coding DNA: TGTGCCAGCAGACGAGGCCTCCGGACTAGCGGCTACAATGAGCAGTTCTTC. The rearrangement links TRBV6-6 to TRBJ2-1; 10 positions match TRBD2. J was trimmed by 3 bases and V by 6 bases; bases with no gene match: 11. Germline V gene data show CDR1 as MNHNY and CDR2 as SVGAGI (reference sequence). The CDR3 totals 17 residues.

V is TRBV7-6 and J is TRBJ2-7, with 10 bases identical to TRBD1. Germline V gene lookup returns CDR1 SGHVS and CDR2 FNYEAQ. The CDR3 spans 14 residues. With V trimmed by 5 bases and J by 5 bases, 6 bases remained unmatched. CDR3 amino acids: CASSPGDRGHEQYF. DNA of the CDR3: TGTGCCAGCAGCCCGGGGGACAGGGGCCACGAGCAGTACTTC.

The chain uses TRBV7-2 and TRBJ2-7; tentative D call: TRBD1 (5 bases). Germline CDR1 and CDR2: SGHTA and FQGNSA. V lost 5 bases to trimming and J lost 4 bases, with 9 bases between them. The CDR3 has 12 residues. CDR3 loop: CASSPGMYEQYF. CDR3 nucleotides: TGTGCCAGCAGCCCAGGGATGTACGAGCAGTACTTC.

The V call is TRBV6-5, the J call TRBJ1-2, with 8 bases matching TRBD1. There are 14 residues in the CDR3. Losses at the gene ends were 5 bases for V and 5 bases for J; bases not matched to a gene: 7. Germline assignment: CDR1 MNHEY and CDR2 SVGAGI. CDR3 DNA sequence: TGTGCCAGCAGTCCGTCGGACAGGGATTATGGCTACACCTTC. Encoded protein: CASSPSDRDYGYTF.

J is TRBJ2-5 and V is TRBV21-1; the D call in the table, TRBD1, was not verified against the DNA. TRBV21-1 is listed as a pseudogene. The CDR3 runs 14 residues. This chain's CDR3 is CASSRRDSQETQYF. CDR3 DNA sequence: TGTGCCAGCAGCCGCCGGGACAGCCAAGAGACCCAGTACTTC.

CDR3 bases: TGTGCCAGCAGCTTAGGACGACAGGGTACTCAACTGTTTTTT. Translated: CASSLGRQGTQLFF. The chain recombines TRBV11-2 with TRBJ1-4, with TRBD1 matching over 7 bases. Germline trimming cut 1 base from V and 12 bases from J; bases unmatched to any gene: 8. Per germline, CDR1 SGHAT and CDR2 FQNNGV. The CDR3 loop spans 14 amino acids.

V usage is TRBV5-1 and J usage is TRBJ2-6; 9 nucleotides agree with TRBD1. The CDR3 contains 17 residues. CDR1 SGHRS and CDR2 YFSETQ come from the germline V gene. The ends lost 7 bases at V and 1 base at J; junction bases unmatched: 9. This CDR3 is CASRGTGGLSGANVLTF. CDR3 nucleotide sequence: TGCGCCAGCCGGGGTACAGGGGGCCTGTCTGGGGCCAACGTCCTGACTTTC.

The chain recombines TRBV5-4 with TRBJ2-2, with unresolved D. Per germline, CDR1 SGHNT and CDR2 YYREEE (reference sequence). The CDR3 has 12 residues. Trimming left V 7 bases short and J 6 bases short, with 10 bases between. CDR3 sequence: CASAPLAGELFF. CDR3 DNA sequence: TGTGCCAGCGCCCCGCTAGCCGGGGAGCTGTTTTTT.

This chain connects TRBV27 to TRBJ1-1; D is perhaps TRBD1 (5 bases). Between the trimmed V and J ends, which lost 5 bases and 8 bases, there was a span of 12 bases. Germline loops: CDR1 MNHEY, CDR2 SMNVEV (reference sequence). CDR3 length: 12 residues. The DNA for the CDR3 is TGTGCCAGCAGTCCCCCCGGGGGGGAAGCTTTCTTT. It codes for CASSPPGGEAFF.

This chain links TRBV7-9 with TRBJ1-2; possible D gene TRBD1, 5 bases. The CDR3 contains 15 residues. Between the trimmed V and J ends, which lost 4 bases and 4 bases, there was a span of 16 bases. Germline CDR1 and CDR2: SEHNR and FQNEAQ (reference sequence). The CDR3 DNA reads TGTGCCAGCAGCTCCCCGTCCTCGGGGGGCTATGGCTACACCTTC. Protein: CASSSPSSGGYGYTF.

This chain joins TRBV7-6 and TRBJ1-5, with a weak D call TRBD1 (6 bases). The CDR3 has 16 residues. From germline, CDR1 is SGHVS and CDR2 FNYEAQ. With 1 base removed from V and 0 bases from J, the gap between germline ends came to 10 bases. CDR3 bases: TGTGCCAGCAGCTTAGTTGCAGGGGATAGCAATCAGCCCCAGCATTTT. Protein sequence: CASSLVAGDSNQPQHF.

A remark on this clone: The identical CDR3 is also encoded by other nucleotide sequences in the sample. The V and J genes are TRBV6-4 and TRBJ2-3, with 9 bases lining up with TRBD2. Per the germline V gene, CDR1 is MRHNA and CDR2 is SNTAGT. This CDR3 comprises 15 residues. The J segment lost 0 bases and the V segment lost 5 bases, leaving 3 bases of the junction unmatched. The CDR3 reads CASSRTSGSTDTQYF. CDR3 in DNA: TGTGCCAGCAGTCGTACTAGCGGGAGCACAGATACGCAGTATTTT.

The gene calls are TRBV5-1 and TRBJ1-4; TRBD1 matches at 7 bases. Germline V gene sequence: CDR1 SGHRS, CDR2 YFSETQ. With 3 bases clipped from V and 3 bases from J, the junction kept 11 bases outside the gene matches. The CDR3 sequence is 17 residues long. CDR3 protein: CASSWLGTASPNEKLFF. The CDR3 coding sequence is TGCGCCAGCAGCTGGCTGGGGACAGCGAGCCCTAATGAAAAACTGTTTTTT.

The genes are TRBV11-3 and TRBJ2-5, with a tentative D call TRBD2 (6 bases). CDR3 length equals 16 residues. V was clipped by 5 bases and J by 4 bases, with 20 bases between them. Germline V gene lookup returns CDR1 SGHNT and CDR2 YENEEA. CDR3 protein: CASSARLVPARETQYF. CDR3 coding DNA: TGTGCCAGCAGCGCGAGACTAGTACCCGCCCGAGAGACCCAGTACTTC. Drawing the rest from reference TRBV11-3 and TRBJ2-5, the complete variable domain is EAGVVQSPRYKIIEKKQPVAFWCNPISGHNTLYWYLQNLGQGPELLIRYENEEAVDDSQLPKDRFSAERLKGVDSTLKIQPAELGDSAVYLCASSARLVPARETQYFGPGTRLLVL.

This chain links TRBV25-1 with TRBJ1-3; the match to TRBD1 covers 7 bases. The CDR3 spans 14 residues. Germline assignment: CDR1 MGHDK and CDR2 SYGVNS. V was clipped by 4 bases and J by 4 bases; unmatched bases: 4. CDR3 residues: CASSGPTGGNTIYF. The CDR3 region has the DNA TGTGCCAGCAGTGGACCGACAGGGGGAAACACCATATATTTT.

The chain employs TRBV4-1 and TRBJ2-2, with D tentatively TRBD2 (7 bases). The germline gives CDR1 MGHRA, CDR2 YSYEKL. The length of the CDR3 is 15 residues. V gave up 7 bases and J gave up 5 bases, with 17 bases separating them. The CDR3 DNA reads TGCGCCAGCACCCCTACGCGGGGGCCAACCGGGGAGCTGTTTTTT. Translating gives CASTPTRGPTGELFF.

The sample holds one count of this clone. The chain carries TRBV18 and TRBJ2-1; 14 nucleotides line up with TRBD2. The trim removed 3 bases at V and 6 bases at J, leaving 10 bases unmatched. The CDR3 sequence is 18 residues long. Germline V gene sequence: CDR1 KGHSH, CDR2 LQKENI. The CDR3 DNA sequence: TGTGCCAGCTCACCTTTCGTGCCGACTAGCGGGGGGGCCAATGAGCAGTTCTTC. The encoded protein is CASSPFVPTSGGANEQFF.

The rearrangement uses TRBV5-6 and TRBJ1-2; D gene ambiguous. Trimming left V 0 bases short and J 7 bases short, with 16 bases between. The length of the CDR3 is 15 residues. Germline CDR1 reads SGHDT; CDR2 reads YYEEEE. The CDR3 here is CASSLDVPIPLGYTF. CDR3 nucleotide sequence: TGTGCCAGCAGCTTGGATGTTCCCATACCACTTGGCTACACCTTC.

V is TRBV6-6 and J is TRBJ2-7, with TRBD2 identical over 8 bases. CDR3 length: 15 amino acids. V shed 7 bases, J shed 2 bases, and the junction held 10 bases outside the gene matches. The germline V gene encodes CDR1 MNHNY and CDR2 SVGAGI (reference sequence). CDR3 bases: TGTGCCAGCATCAGGGGAGGCGGGGGGACCTACGAGCAGTACTTC. Its protein product is CASIRGGGGTYEQYF.

V gene TRBV10-2 combines with J gene TRBJ2-7; TRBD2 matches 11 bases. Per germline, CDR1 WSHSY and CDR2 SAAADI. This CDR3 is built from 15 residues. Trimming removed 11 bases from V and 3 bases from J; junction bases left unmatched: 12. The CDR3 nucleotides read TGCGCCCCTCGGGGGGGACTAGCGGACCACTACGAGCAGTACGTC. It translates to CAPRGGLADHYEQYV.

V gene TRBV9 combines with J gene TRBJ2-1; D not certain. Germline V gene lookup returns CDR1 SGDLS and CDR2 YYNGEE. The CDR3 is 14 residues long. The ends were cut back, 4 bases at V and 8 bases at J, with 16 bases in the middle. CDR3 in DNA: TGTGCCAGCAGCCCCATGAGCGCCTCCGATGAGCAGTTCTTC. This encodes CASSPMSASDEQFF.

This sequence joins TRBV30 and TRBJ1-3; D might be TRBD1 (6 bases). This CDR3 comprises 12 residues. Germline V gene sequence: CDR1 GTSNPN, CDR2 SVGIG (reference sequence). V was clipped by 0 bases and J by 8 bases, with 8 bases between them. In DNA form, the CDR3 reads TGTGCCTGGAGTGTAGGGGGTTACACCATATATTTT. Its translation is CAWSVGGYTIYF.